This TCR beta chain was sequenced for a study of T cells in Graves' hyperthyroidism and ophthalmopathy. General study points: Peripheral blood also featured most of the thyroid clonotypes expanded above 0.001. Stable hyperthyroidism was separated from ophthalmopathy by a model based on 13 V-J features.

Active moderate-to-severe ophthalmopathy, Clinical Activity Score at least 3, NOSPECS at least 4, under 3 months' duration. Clinicians diagnosed patients from clinical symptoms, serum thyroxine and TRAb, thyroid ultrasound and orbital computed tomography. TCR beta CDR3 sequences were amplified from RNA transcripts. The HTBI primer set was used in a first-round RT-PCR of the TCR CDR3. TCRdb analysed the multiplex PCR reads with MiXCR anew, one entry per CDR3 protein. Of fewer than 450,000 distinct CDR3 sequences listed, about 16% are singletons. This clonotype was recorded at least ten times. Its matching antigen is unknown. This sequence was found in a woman aged 55 to 70 with Graves' ophthalmopathy. Sequenced input: blood.

CDR3 bases: TGTGCCAGCAGCTTCCCCCCTTTAGGGGCGCCTAGTGAGCAGTTCTTC. Amino acid sequence: CASSFPPLGAPSEQFF. V is TRBV11-2 and J is TRBJ2-1, with a possible D match to TRBD1 (5 bases). Trimming pared 3 bases from V and 9 bases from J, leaving 21 bases between. Germline-derived CDR1 and CDR2 are SGHAT and FQNNGV. The CDR3 runs 16 residues.